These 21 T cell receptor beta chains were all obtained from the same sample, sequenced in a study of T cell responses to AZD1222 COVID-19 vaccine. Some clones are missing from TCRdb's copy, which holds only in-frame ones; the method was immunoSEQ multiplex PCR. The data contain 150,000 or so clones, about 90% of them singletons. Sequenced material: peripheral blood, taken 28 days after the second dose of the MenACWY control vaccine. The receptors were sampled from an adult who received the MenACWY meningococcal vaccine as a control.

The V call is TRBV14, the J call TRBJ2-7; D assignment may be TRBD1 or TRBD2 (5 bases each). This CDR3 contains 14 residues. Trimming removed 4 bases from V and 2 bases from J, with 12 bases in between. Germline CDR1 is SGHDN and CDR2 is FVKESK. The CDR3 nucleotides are TGTGCCAGCAGCCCCCGGGACGGTGCCTACGAGCAGTACTTC. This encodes CASSPRDGAYEQYF.

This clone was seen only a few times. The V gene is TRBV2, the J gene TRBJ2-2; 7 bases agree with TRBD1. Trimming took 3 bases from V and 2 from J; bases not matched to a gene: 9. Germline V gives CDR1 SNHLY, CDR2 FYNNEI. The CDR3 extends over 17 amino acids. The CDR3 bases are TGTGCCAGCAGTGAGGATGAGGGGGCTCTAAACACCGGGGAGCTGTTTTTT. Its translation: CASSEDEGALNTGELFF.

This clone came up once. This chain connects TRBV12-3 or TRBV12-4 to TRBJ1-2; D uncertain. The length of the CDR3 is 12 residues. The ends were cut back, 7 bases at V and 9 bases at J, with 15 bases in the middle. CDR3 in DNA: TGTGCCAGCACCAACGGACTCAACAGCTACACCTTC. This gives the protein CASTNGLNSYTF.

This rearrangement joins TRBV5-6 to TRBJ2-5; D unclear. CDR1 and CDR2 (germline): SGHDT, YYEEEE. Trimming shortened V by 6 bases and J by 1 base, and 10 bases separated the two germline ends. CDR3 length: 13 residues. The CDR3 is CASKRVSQETQYF. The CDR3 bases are TGTGCCAGCAAGCGTGTCAGCCAAGAGACCCAGTACTTC.

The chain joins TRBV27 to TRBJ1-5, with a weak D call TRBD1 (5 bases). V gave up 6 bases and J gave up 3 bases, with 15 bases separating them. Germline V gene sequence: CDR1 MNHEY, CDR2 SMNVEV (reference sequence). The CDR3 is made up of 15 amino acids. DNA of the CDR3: TGTGCCAGCAGCCCCGGGGCAGGGAACAATCAGCCCCAGCATTTT. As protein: CASSPGAGNNQPQHF.

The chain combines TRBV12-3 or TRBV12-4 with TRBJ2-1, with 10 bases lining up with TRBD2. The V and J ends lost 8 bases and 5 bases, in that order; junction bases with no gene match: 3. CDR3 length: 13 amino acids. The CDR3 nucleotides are TGTGCCAGCTGGACTAGCGGAGACAATGAGCAGTTCTTC. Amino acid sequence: CASWTSGDNEQFF.

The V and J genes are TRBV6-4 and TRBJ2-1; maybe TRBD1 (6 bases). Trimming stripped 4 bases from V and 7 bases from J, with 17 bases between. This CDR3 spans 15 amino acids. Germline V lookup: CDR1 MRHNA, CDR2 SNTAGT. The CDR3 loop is CASSVQPQGWNEQFF. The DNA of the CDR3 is TGTGCCAGCAGTGTCCAGCCACAGGGCTGGAATGAGCAGTTCTTC.

The DNA of the CDR3 is TGTGCCTGGAGTGTGACCGGGTCCCCCAGGTTCTTC. Translation gives CAWSVTGSPRFF. The chain is built from TRBV30 and TRBJ2-1; D not certain. Germline V CDR1 and CDR2: GTSNPN, SVGIG (reference sequence). Trimming shortened V by 0 bases and J by 15 bases, and 15 bases separated the two germline ends. The CDR3 runs 12 residues. Combining the CDR3 with reference TRBV30 and TRBJ2-1 gives the whole variable domain SQTIHQWPATLVQPVGSPLSLECTVEGTSNPNLYWYRQAAGRGLQLLFYSVGIGQISSEVPQNLSASRPQDRQFILSSKKLLLSDSGFYLCAWSVTGSPRFFGPGTRLTVL.

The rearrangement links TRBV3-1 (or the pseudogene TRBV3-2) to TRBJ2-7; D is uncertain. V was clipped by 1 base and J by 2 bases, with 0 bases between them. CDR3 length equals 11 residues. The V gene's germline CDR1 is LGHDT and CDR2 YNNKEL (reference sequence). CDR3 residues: CASSQAYEQYF. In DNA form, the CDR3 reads TGTGCCAGCAGCCAAGCCTACGAGCAGTACTTC.

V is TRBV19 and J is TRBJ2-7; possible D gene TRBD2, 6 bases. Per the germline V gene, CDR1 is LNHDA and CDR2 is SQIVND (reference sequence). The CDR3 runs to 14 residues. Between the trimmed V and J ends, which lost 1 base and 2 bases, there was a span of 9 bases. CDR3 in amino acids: CASSIVGGTYEQYF. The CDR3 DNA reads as TGTGCCAGTAGTATAGTAGGCGGGACCTACGAGCAGTACTTC.

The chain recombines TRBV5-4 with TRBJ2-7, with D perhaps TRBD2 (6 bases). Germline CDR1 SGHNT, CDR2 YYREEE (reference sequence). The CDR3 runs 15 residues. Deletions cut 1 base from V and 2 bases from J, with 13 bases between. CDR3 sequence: CASSLTSRGTYEQYF. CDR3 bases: TGTGCCAGCAGCTTGACTAGTCGGGGGACCTACGAGCAGTACTTC.

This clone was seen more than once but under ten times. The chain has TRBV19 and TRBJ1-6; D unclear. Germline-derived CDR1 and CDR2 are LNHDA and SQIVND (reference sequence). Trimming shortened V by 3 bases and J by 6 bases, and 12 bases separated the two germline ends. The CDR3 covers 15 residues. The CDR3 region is CASSIAARVNSPLHF. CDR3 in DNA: TGTGCCAGTAGTATCGCGGCTCGTGTTAATTCACCCCTCCACTTT. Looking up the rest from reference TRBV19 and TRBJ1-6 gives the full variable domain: DGGITQSPKYLFRKEGQNVTLSCEQNLNHDAMYWYRQDPGQGLRLIYYSQIVNDFQKGDIAEGYSVSREKKESFPLTVTSAQKNPTAFYLCASSIAARVNSPLHFGNGTRLTVT.

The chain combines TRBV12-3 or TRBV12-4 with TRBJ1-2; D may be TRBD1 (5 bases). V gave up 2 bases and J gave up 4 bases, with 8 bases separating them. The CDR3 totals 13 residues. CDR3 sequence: CASSLMGGYGYTF. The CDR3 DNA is TGTGCCAGCAGTTTAATGGGGGGCTATGGCTACACCTTC.

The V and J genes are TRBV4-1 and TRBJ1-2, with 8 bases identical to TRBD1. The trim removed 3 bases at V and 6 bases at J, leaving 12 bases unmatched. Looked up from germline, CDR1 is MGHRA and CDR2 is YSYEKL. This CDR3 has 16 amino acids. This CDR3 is CASSQEDRALLHGYTF. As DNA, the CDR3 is TGCGCCAGCAGCCAGGAGGACAGGGCCTTACTCCATGGCTACACCTTC.

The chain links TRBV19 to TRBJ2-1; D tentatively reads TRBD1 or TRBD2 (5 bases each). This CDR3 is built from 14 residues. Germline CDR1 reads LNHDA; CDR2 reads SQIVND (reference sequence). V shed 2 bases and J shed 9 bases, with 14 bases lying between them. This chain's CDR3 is CASSILGTTTEQFF. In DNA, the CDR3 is TGTGCCAGTAGTATATTAGGGACCACGACTGAGCAGTTCTTC.

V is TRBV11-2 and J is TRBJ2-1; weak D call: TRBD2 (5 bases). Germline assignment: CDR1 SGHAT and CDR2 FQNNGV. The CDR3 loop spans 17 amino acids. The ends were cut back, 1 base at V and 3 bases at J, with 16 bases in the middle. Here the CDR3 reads CASSLAFSGHLYNEQFF. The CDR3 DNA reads TGTGCCAGCAGCTTAGCATTCAGCGGCCACCTCTACAATGAGCAGTTCTTC.

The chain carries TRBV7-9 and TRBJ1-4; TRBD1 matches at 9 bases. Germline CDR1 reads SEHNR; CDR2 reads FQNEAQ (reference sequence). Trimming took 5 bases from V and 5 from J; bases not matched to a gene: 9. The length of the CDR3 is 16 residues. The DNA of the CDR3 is TGTGCCAGCAGCCTAAGCCTCGGACAGGGGAATGAAAAACTGTTTTTT. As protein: CASSLSLGQGNEKLFF.

The CDR3 DNA sequence: TGTGCCAGCCGTACACAGGGCTTCTATGGCTACACCTTC. Translation gives CASRTQGFYGYTF. V and J are TRBV19 and TRBJ1-2; TRBD1 is a possible D gene (6 bases). Germline lookup yields CDR1 LNHDA and CDR2 SQIVND (reference sequence). V was trimmed by 9 bases and J by 4 bases, leaving 15 bases between them. CDR3 length: 13 residues.

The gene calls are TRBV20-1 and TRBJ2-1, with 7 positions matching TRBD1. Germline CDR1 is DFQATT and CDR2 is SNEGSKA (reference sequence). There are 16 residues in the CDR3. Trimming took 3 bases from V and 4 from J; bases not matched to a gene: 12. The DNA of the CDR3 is TGCAGTGCTAGTCTCTCGGGACAGCAAATTTACAATGAGCAGTTCTTC. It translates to CSASLSGQQIYNEQFF.

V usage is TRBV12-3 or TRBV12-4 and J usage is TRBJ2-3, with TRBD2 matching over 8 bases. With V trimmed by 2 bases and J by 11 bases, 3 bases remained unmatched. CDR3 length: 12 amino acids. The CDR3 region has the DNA TGTGCCAGCAGTTTAAAGGCGGGAGGGCAGTATTTT. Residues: CASSLKAGGQYF.

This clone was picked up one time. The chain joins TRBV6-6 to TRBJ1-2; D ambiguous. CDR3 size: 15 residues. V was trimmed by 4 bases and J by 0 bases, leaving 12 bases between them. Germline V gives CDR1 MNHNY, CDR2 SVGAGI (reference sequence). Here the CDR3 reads CASSFDRSSNYGYTF. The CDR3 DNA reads TGTGCCAGCAGTTTCGATAGATCATCTAACTATGGCTACACCTTC.